A selection of T cell receptor beta chains follows, all from one sample in a study of T cells expressing NK-cell markers. TCRdb re-analyzed the 5' RACE reads; it lists each CDR3 protein once, without DNA. This sample's table reports roughly 430,000 distinct CDR3 sequences. The sequenced material came from blood T cells: a sorted CD56 or NKG2C T cell subset, CD4+ or CD8+ T cells, or bulk PBMC T cells (not recorded which). The receptors derive from a woman between 18 and 70 years old in good health. The CDR3 runs from the conserved cysteine through the conserved F or W. The order of the fields is J gene, V gene, CDR3 protein.

J: TRBJ1-4
V: TRBV3-1
CDR3: CASSRRGGSEEKLFF

J: TRBJ2-2
V: TRBV29-1
CDR3: CSVLGAGGTNTGELFF

J: TRBJ2-2
V: TRBV7-2
CDR3: CASSLVGGTGELFF

J: TRBJ2-2
V: TRBV7-3
CDR3: CASKPRGNTGELFF

J: TRBJ2-7
V: TRBV28
CDR3: CASSLPGLAFLF

J: TRBJ2-5
V: TRBV5-1
CDR3: CASSLFTGGLETQYF

J: TRBJ2-3
V: TRBV27
CDR3: CASGFGAADTQYF

J: TRBJ2-3
V: TRBV20-1
CDR3: CSARTSESTDTQYF

J: TRBJ2-5
V: TRBV7-2
CDR3: CASSDWTLGGQETQYF

J: TRBJ1-6
V: TRBV4-3
CDR3: CASSHGTENSPLHF

J: TRBJ1-6
V: TRBV7-2
CDR3: CASSPRDSLNSPLHF

J: TRBJ2-7
V: TRBV5-1
CDR3: CASSLARGVVYEQYF

J: TRBJ2-4
V: TRBV20-1
CDR3: CSAQDGRLAKNIQYF

J: TRBJ2-3
V: TRBV6-1
CDR3: CASRRGDRGADTQYF

J: TRBJ2-5
V: TRBV5-1
CDR3: CASSLVAGVRNQETQYF

J: TRBJ1-1
V: TRBV29-1
CDR3: CSVEWGENTEAFF

J: TRBJ2-2
V: TRBV20-1
CDR3: CSAKVSQDGELFF

J: TRBJ1-4
V: TRBV5-1
CDR3: CASSPTGGHEKLFF

J: TRBJ2-4
V: TRBV28
CDR3: CASIGIAKNIQYF

J: TRBJ2-1
V: TRBV6-5
CDR3: CASTRRGASSYNEQFF

J: TRBJ2-1
V: TRBV4-3
CDR3: CASSPRGFSRDLLEQFF

J: TRBJ1-1
V: TRBV19
CDR3: CASSRKTGLLLEAFF

J: TRBJ2-5
V: TRBV20-1
CDR3: CSARGGAGKETQYF

J: TRBJ2-5
V: TRBV28
CDR3: CASRRTFRLEETQYF

J: TRBJ1-1
V: TRBV2
CDR3: CASSEDVMNTEAFF

J: TRBJ2-1
V: TRBV7-9
CDR3: CASAPGQGYNEQFF

J: TRBJ1-1
V: TRBV5-1
CDR3: CASSFQDLNTEAFF

J: TRBJ2-5
V: TRBV7-8
CDR3: CASSLDTFETQYF

J: TRBJ2-7
V: TRBV20-1
CDR3: CSARDVGHYEQYF

J: TRBJ2-1
V: TRBV20-1
CDR3: CSARTPKRSNNEQFF

J: TRBJ2-3
V: TRBV5-4
CDR3: CASSLPTSITDTQYF

J: TRBJ1-2
V: TRBV29-1
CDR3: CSIDRGNYGYTF

J: TRBJ1-1
V: TRBV11-2
CDR3: CASSRDLNTEAFF

J: TRBJ2-3
V: TRBV11-2
CDR3: CASSSQQRDTQYF

J: TRBJ2-1
V: TRBV7-9
CDR3: CASTPGFGEQFF

J: TRBJ1-2
V: TRBV12-3/TRBV12-4
CDR3: CASSLAGTNYGYTF

J: TRBJ1-3
V: TRBV29-1
CDR3: CSVEFGEGFSGNTIYF

J: TRBJ1-1
V: TRBV11-2
CDR3: CASSLTHSEAFF

J: TRBJ2-3
V: TRBV6-1
CDR3: CASRSHRDNTDTQYF

J: TRBJ2-1
V: TRBV6-2/TRBV6-3
CDR3: CASSYQREVYNEQFF

J: TRBJ1-6
V: TRBV20-1
CDR3: CSAKHGQAPGNSPLHF

J: TRBJ2-7
V: TRBV7-2
CDR3: CASSHTGDEQYF

J: TRBJ1-1
V: TRBV5-1
CDR3: CASSLGMNTEAFF

J: TRBJ2-1
V: TRBV7-3
CDR3: CASSSDALNEQFF

J: TRBJ2-1
V: TRBV27
CDR3: CASSLFLAGLSYNEQFF

J: TRBJ2-1
V: TRBV2
CDR3: CASSEMGGAYNEQFF

J: TRBJ2-5
V: TRBV30
CDR3: CAWTQTGGTQYF

J: TRBJ2-1
V: TRBV27
CDR3: CASSLGPGTPQEQFF

J: TRBJ1-6
V: TRBV4-3
CDR3: CASSEDGSYNSPLHF

J: TRBJ2-2
V: TRBV20-1
CDR3: CSARNPGLAGIANTGELFF

J: TRBJ2-2
V: TRBV7-6
CDR3: CASSLVGTGVTGELFF

J: TRBJ2-5
V: TRBV7-2
CDR3: CASSFSGLQETQYF

J: TRBJ2-5
V: TRBV7-2
CDR3: CASSLLGSRSQYF

J: TRBJ2-1
V: TRBV4-3
CDR3: CASSPSRTSNEQFF

J: TRBJ2-5
V: TRBV3-1
CDR3: CASSQPIGGGETQYF